The present entry profiles one T cell receptor beta chain with its context. No antigen is known for it. These data originate in a study of CD8+ T cells in alopecia areata. The overall study: The tofacitinib course ran for 6 to 18 months and was followed by 6 months off drug.

RNA extraction was followed by reverse transcription into cDNA, which acted as the sequencing template. Sequencing was performed with immunoSEQ multiplex PCR; in TCRdb, only in-frame clones are kept and a portion is missing. Of about 200,000 clones in the sample, 50% to 60% are singletons; the top ten hold approximately 0.5%. CDR1 and CDR2 from the germline V gene are MNHNY and SVGAGI (reference sequence). This CDR3 is built from 15 residues. After removal of 6 bases from V and 0 bases from J, the junction contained 4 bases not matched to a gene. General observations from the study: Patients shared TCRs less clearly than mice did, possibly owing to HLA.

This sequence joins TRBV6-6 and TRBJ2-2; 7 bases line up with TRBD1. The origin of this receptor is a human donor with alopecia areata. The sample here was CD4+ T cells sorted from blood, taken at week 0. The CDR3 reads CASRTGTANTGELFF. Here the CDR3 DNA reads TGTGCCAGCAGAACAGGGACAGCGAACACCGGGGAGCTGTTTTTT.